This passage covers 23 T cell receptor beta chains from one sample sequenced in a study of T cell responses to AZD1222 COVID-19 vaccine. Clones were read by immunoSEQ multiplex PCR, and TCRdb kept only the in-frame ones, dropping some. The table lists approximately 130,000 clones, roughly 90% of them singletons. The sample here was peripheral blood, taken on day 0 of MenACWY control vaccination. Source of these receptors: an adult in good health.

The rearrangement uses TRBV5-4 and TRBJ2-7; 10 nucleotides line up with TRBD1. The CDR3 totals 16 residues. V shed 0 bases, J shed 2 bases, and the junction held 5 bases outside the gene matches. Germline CDR1 SGHNT, CDR2 YYREEE (reference sequence). The CDR3 DNA reads TGTGCCAGCAGCTTGGGAGGGACAGGGGAGGCCTACGAGCAGTACTTC. It codes for CASSLGGTGEAYEQYF.

The chain combines TRBV10-3 with TRBJ2-1; D is possibly TRBD2 (6 bases). The CDR3 is 16 residues long. Germline CDR1 reads ENHRY; CDR2 reads SYGVKD. Between the trimmed V and J ends, which lost 8 bases and 5 bases, there was a span of 22 bases. For the CDR3, the DNA is TGTGCCATCGTCCCCAGGAGGGCCTTTATTCACAATGAGCAGTTCTTC. Protein sequence: CAIVPRRAFIHNEQFF.

This chain uses TRBV19 with TRBJ2-1; 12 bases agree with TRBD2. The junction had 12 bases not matched to a gene; V was cut back by 4 bases and J by 5 bases. Germline V CDR1 and CDR2: LNHDA, SQIVND (reference sequence). The CDR3 length is 18 residues. Here the CDR3 DNA reads TGTGCCAGTAGTACCCTAGGACTAGCGGGACCAGGGGACAATGAGCAGTTCTTC. Its protein product is CASSTLGLAGPGDNEQFF.

The chain has TRBV4-3 and TRBJ2-1; D call uncertain. Trimming took 4 bases from V and 9 from J, leaving 16 bases between them. CDR3 length equals 14 residues. Germline V lookup: CDR1 LGHNA, CDR2 YSLEER. The CDR3 reads CASSLSGVDSEQFF. In DNA, the CDR3 is TGCGCCAGCAGCCTATCTGGGGTAGATTCTGAGCAGTTCTTC.

The J gene is TRBJ1-2, the V gene TRBV29-1; D ambiguous. The V and J ends lost 3 bases and 7 bases respectively, with 18 bases between them. Germline values: CDR1 SQVTM, CDR2 ANQGSEA. The CDR3 consists of 14 residues. The CDR3 DNA sequence: TGCAGCGTTGAGCCGTGGGGATCCCTAGGTGGCTACACCTTC. This gives the protein CSVEPWGSLGGYTF.

The chain carries TRBV12-5 and TRBJ2-7; D is unclear. Germline CDR1 reads LGHNT; CDR2 reads FRNRAP. The CDR3 is made up of 17 amino acids. Deletions cut 0 bases from V and 4 bases from J, with 19 bases between. The CDR3 DNA reads as TGTGCTAGTGGTTTGGTAGGAAACAGTGGCGTTCGGTACGAGCAGTACTTC. It specifies CASGLVGNSGVRYEQYF.

The chain couples TRBV27 to TRBJ2-7; TRBD2 aligns across 12 bases. The CDR3 covers 17 residues. Trimming took 2 bases from V and 3 from J; bases not matched to a gene: 8. Germline CDR1 MNHEY, CDR2 SMNVEV (reference sequence). For the CDR3, the DNA is TGTGCCAGCAGTTTAAACCTAGCGGGAGGGCCAAACTACGAGCAGTACTTC. Residues: CASSLNLAGGPNYEQYF.

This chain joins TRBV10-2 and TRBJ2-7; D perhaps matches TRBD1 (6 bases). The CDR3 consists of 14 residues. Trimming cost V 5 bases and J 2 bases, with 13 bases left between them. Germline V gene sequence: CDR1 WSHSY, CDR2 SAAADI. CDR3 DNA: TGCGCCAGCAGTAAGGACAGTAAGACCTACGAGCAGTACTTC. It codes for CASSKDSKTYEQYF.

This chain links TRBV27 with TRBJ2-1; 7 positions agree with TRBD2. After removal of 2 bases from V and 6 bases from J, the junction contained 7 bases not matched to a gene. The CDR3 runs to 15 residues. Germline loops: CDR1 MNHEY, CDR2 SMNVEV (reference sequence). The CDR3 nucleotides are TGTGCCAGCAGTTTAATCGGGGGAGGGCGCAATGAGCAGTTCTTC. Translation gives CASSLIGGGRNEQFF.

The genes are TRBV6-5 and TRBJ2-7, with D unclear. Per the germline V gene, CDR1 is MNHEY and CDR2 is SVGAGI. Trimming removed 5 bases at V and 5 bases at J, with 19 bases between. CDR3 length: 15 residues. CDR3 residues: CASSPSEKKSDEQYF. CDR3 DNA sequence: TGTGCCAGCAGTCCCTCAGAAAAGAAGAGCGACGAGCAGTACTTC.

The gene calls are TRBV24-1 and TRBJ2-1; either TRBD1 or TRBD2 may supply D (5 bases each). Germline V gene sequence: CDR1 KGHDR, CDR2 SFDVKD. This CDR3 region has 16 residues. The V end was cut by 9 bases, the J end by 0 bases, with 17 bases between. Written as DNA, the CDR3 is TGTGCCACCCGACCTCTGGGGGAGAGCTCCTACAATGAGCAGTTCTTC. Residues: CATRPLGESSYNEQFF.

The V gene is TRBV9, the J gene TRBJ2-3, with D perhaps given as TRBD1 or TRBD2 (5 bases each). The CDR3 runs 16 residues. Deletions cut 6 bases from V and 4 bases from J, with 21 bases between. Germline CDR1 is SGDLS and CDR2 is YYNGEE. The chain's CDR3 is CASTPDVGAGADTQYF. The CDR3 DNA reads as TGTGCCAGCACCCCTGATGTCGGGGCCGGGGCAGATACGCAGTATTTT.

This clone was observed a few times. The genes are TRBV11-2 and TRBJ2-1; 8 bases align to TRBD1. The CDR3 totals 15 residues. V was pared by 1 base and J by 8 bases, with 7 bases of the junction left unmatched. In germline, CDR1 is SGHAT, CDR2 FQNNGV. CDR3 sequence reads: CASSLVPGQGDEQFF. The DNA of the CDR3 is TGTGCCAGCAGCTTAGTACCCGGACAGGGCGATGAGCAGTTCTTC.

This rearrangement joins TRBV4-2 to TRBJ2-1, with 11 bases fitting TRBD2. V lost 1 base and J lost 6; bases outside the gene matches: 5. The CDR3 is 16 residues long. Germline V lookup: CDR1 LGHNA, CDR2 YNFKEQ. CDR3: CASSQVELAGVNEQFF. The CDR3, as DNA: TGTGCCAGCAGCCAAGTCGAACTAGCGGGAGTCAATGAGCAGTTCTTC.

This sequence joins TRBV30 and TRBJ1-2; D is possibly TRBD1 (6 bases). The V gene lost 5 bases and the J gene lost 1 base, with 11 bases spanning the gap. Germline CDR1 reads GTSNPN; CDR2 reads SVGIG (reference sequence). This CDR3 spans 13 amino acids. The CDR3 nucleotides are TGTGCCTGGCGGGACACCCTTAACTATGGCTACACCTTC. Its translation is CAWRDTLNYGYTF.

The rearrangement joins TRBV29-1 to TRBJ2-2; 7 nucleotides line up with TRBD2. After removal of 6 bases from V and 3 bases from J, the junction contained 7 bases not matched to a gene. Germline CDR1 and CDR2: SQVTM and ANQGSEA. The CDR3 is made up of 14 amino acids. The CDR3 nucleotides are TGCAGCGTGAGGCTGGGGGGGGACACCGGGGAGCTGTTTTTT. Translating it yields CSVRLGGDTGELFF.

V gene TRBV7-2 combines with J gene TRBJ2-2; tentative D call: TRBD1 (6 bases). This CDR3 contains 16 residues. V dropped 1 base and J dropped 1 base, with 10 bases sitting between them. Germline CDR1 is SGHTA and CDR2 is FQGNSA. CDR3 coding DNA: TGTGCCAGCAGCTTAGTCTCGGGACAGAACACCGGGGAGCTGTTTTTT. Protein product: CASSLVSGQNTGELFF.

The CDR3 sequence is CASRATGTSGETQYF. The CDR3 nucleotides read TGTGCCAGCAGGGCTACCGGGACCTCCGGTGAGACCCAGTACTTC. The chain recombines TRBV9 with TRBJ2-5; perhaps D is TRBD1 or TRBD2 (5 bases each). The germline V gene encodes CDR1 SGDLS and CDR2 YYNGEE. The CDR3 loop spans 15 amino acids. Trimming pared 5 bases from V and 5 bases from J, leaving 19 bases between.

This clone appeared once. The chain couples TRBV27 to TRBJ2-7; 10 positions agree with TRBD2. This CDR3 is 15 amino acids long. The germline gives CDR1 MNHEY, CDR2 SMNVEV (reference sequence). Unmatched junction bases numbered 4, after V lost 5 bases and J lost 0 bases. CDR3 amino acids: CASSATSGNSYEQYF. The CDR3 nucleotides are TGTGCCAGCAGTGCCACTAGCGGGAACTCCTACGAGCAGTACTTC.

Only a few counts were recorded for this clone. The chain combines TRBV20-1 with TRBJ2-1; D gene uncertain. Germline lookup yields CDR1 DFQATT and CDR2 SNEGSKA (reference sequence). The V end lost 3 bases, the J end lost 8 bases, and 8 bases lay between the germline ends. CDR3 size: 11 residues. CDR3 sequence reads: CSARRIDEQFF. The CDR3 DNA sequence: TGCAGTGCTAGGCGCATCGATGAGCAGTTCTTC.

V and J are TRBV12-3 or TRBV12-4 and TRBJ1-2; tentatively, D is TRBD1 (6 bases). Trimming cost V 6 bases and J 2 bases, with 7 bases left between them. This CDR3 spans 12 amino acids. The CDR3 sequence: CASRQGNYGYTF. The DNA for the CDR3 is TGTGCCAGCAGACAGGGCAACTATGGCTACACCTTC.

As concerns this clone: This same CDR3 is encoded by further DNA sequences in the sample. The chain is built from TRBV4-1 and TRBJ2-1; D remains ambiguous. CDR3 length equals 13 residues. The ends were cut back, 3 bases at V and 4 bases at J, with 7 bases in the middle. The germline V gene encodes CDR1 MGHRA and CDR2 YSYEKL. CDR3 in DNA: TGCGCCAGCAGCCAGGAAACATACAATGAGCAGTTCTTC. This gives the protein CASSQETYNEQFF.

V and J are TRBV5-4 and TRBJ2-1; the D gene is possibly TRBD1 (6 bases). Trimming shortened V by 2 bases and J by 4 bases, and 16 bases separated the two germline ends. CDR3 length: 16 residues. CDR1 and CDR2 (germline): SGHNT, YYREEE (reference sequence). The CDR3 is CASSFLPPGDYNEQFF. The CDR3 nucleotides are TGTGCCAGCAGCTTTCTGCCCCCAGGGGATTACAATGAGCAGTTCTTC.